This T cell receptor beta chain was recorded in a study of T cells in Graves' hyperthyroidism and ophthalmopathy. This clonotype appeared many times. Amplification targeted TCR beta CDR3 regions from RNA transcripts. HTBI primers were the set used in a first-round RT-PCR of the TCR CDR3. TCRdb ran MiXCR on the multiplex PCR reads and lists one entry per CDR3 protein. The sample lists under 350,000 distinct CDR3 sequences; roughly an eighth were seen once. The CDR3 is 13 residues long. Germline V gene data show CDR1 as SGHRS and CDR2 as YFSETQ. V lost 5 bases and J lost 6, with 12 bases in between. The clonotype comes from a woman between 35 and 50 years old with Graves' ophthalmopathy. The gene calls are TRBV5-1 and TRBJ2-1, with D possibly TRBD1 on 5 matching bases. Source material: blood. In DNA, the CDR3 is TGCGCCAGCAGAAGCAGGGTGGTCAATGAGCAGTTCTTC. Encoded protein: CASRSRVVNEQFF.